This T cell receptor (beta chain) was sequenced in a study of sequential checkpoint blockade in melanoma (dated by TCRdb to the late 2010s). Concerning the study at large: In a 1:1 randomization, patients received either first-line nivolumab then ipilimumab (arm A) or ipilimumab then nivolumab (arm B). Both trial sequences were followed by maintenance nivolumab.

The meaning of the sample's treatment or condition label: randomized to nivolumab then ipilimumab (arm A) or the reverse (arm B). None of the trial patients had been given prior DNA-damaging chemotherapy. A FACS Aria II flow cytometer was used to sort live CD3+CD8+ cells that were negative for CD19 and CD56 from thawed PBMCs. Samples came from patients with melanoma in CheckMate 064, a randomized, open-label phase II trial of sequential checkpoint blockade. Peripheral blood mononuclear cells were collected by leukapheresis, purified with Ficoll-Paque, and frozen in human serum with around 10% DMSO. Immediately after sorting, the purity of the sorted blood CD3+CD8+ cells was confirmed to be >98%, and DNA was then extracted. The immunoSEQ Assay was used to immunosequence TCRbeta CDR3 regions from genomic DNA. Genomic DNA was amplified by bias-controlled multiplex PCR before high-throughput sequencing. The study's processing was this. To quantify the absolute abundance of each unique TCRbeta CDR3 region, the sequences were collapsed and filtered. Clonality was defined as 1 minus Pielou's evenness and was calculated using productive rearrangements only. A previously published method was used to identify clones whose frequencies were significantly greater in on-treatment samples than in baseline samples. In TCRdb, the immuneACCESS table is reduced to in-frame sequences with V and J assigned. These tables do not hold every clone; where another copy was compared, an unresolved V gene accounts for under half, and the others remain unexplained. That table supplies the V and J calls and clone size; D and trimming were determined from the DNA. This sample gives about 15,000 clones in total; approximately 80% of them show up just once. Of the sample, about 32% falls within the top ten clones.

Remarks on this clone: Its cognate antigen has yet to be identified. No base quality values were provided; no much bigger clone lies one nucleotide off.

The research as a whole found: The model for predicting response that combines TCR metrics with mutation burden needs to be validated in larger, independent patient cohorts.

The junction shows trimming of 0 bases on V and 2 bases on J, plus 10 bases between the germline ends. Via the germline V gene (reference sequence), CDR1 is MNHEY and CDR2 SMNVEV. Inclusive of the bounding cysteine and phenylalanine, the CDR3 is 15 residues long. The CDR3 DNA has 45 bases and is translated from base 1. This material consisted of CD8+ T cells sorted from blood (inferred from file names), taken from a patient given nivolumab and ipilimumab in sequence. The origin of this receptor is a human donor with melanoma. The sequence links TRBV27 to TRBJ2-5; TRBD2 might be the D gene, on 5 matching bases. The CDR3 reads as follows: CASSLSLGEQETQYF. The sequenced DNA is TGTGCCAGCAGTTTATCGTTGGGAGAACAAGAGACCCAGTACTTC.